The 25 T cell receptor beta chains in this list originate from one sample, sequenced in a study of a mutant IDH1 vaccine in newly diagnosed glioma. Time point noted: week 47, end of study. The vaccine gave 300 ug of a 20-mer mutant IDH1 peptide subcutaneously per dose. These TCRs' antigens remain unknown. Libraries were prepared by immunoSEQ multiplex PCR; TCRdb keeps only in-frame clonotypes and omits some of them. The table records 25,000 or so clones, 84% of them present only once. The starting material was PBMCs, obtained from a glioma patient whose treatment included an IDH1 peptide vaccine. Every receptor here comes from a man aged 35 to 55 with glioma.

The genes are TRBV5-1 and TRBJ2-1; either TRBD1 or TRBD2 may supply D (5 bases each). Trimming pared 3 bases from V and 4 bases from J, leaving 11 bases between. Germline CDR1 SGHRS, CDR2 YFSETQ. The CDR3 has 14 residues. The DNA for the CDR3 is TGCGCCAGCAGCTCGTCTTGGGGGTACAATGAGCAGTTCTTC. It specifies CASSSSWGYNEQFF.

In DNA, the CDR3 is TGTGCCAGCAGCTTAGCGTTCGGGGGGGGAAAACTGTTTTTT. Translated, it gives CASSLAFGGGKLFF. The chain combines TRBV7-2 with TRBJ1-4; D is perhaps TRBD1 (5 bases). The CDR3 extends over 14 amino acids. The germline V gene has CDR1 SGHTA and CDR2 FQGNSA. Trimming left V 0 bases short and J 10 bases short, with 12 bases between.

The chain has TRBV2 and TRBJ1-1; D not resolved. The V gene lost 7 bases and the J gene lost 3 bases, with 18 bases spanning the gap. Germline CDR1 reads SNHLY; CDR2 reads FYNNEI. CDR3 length equals 15 residues. The CDR3 sequence: CASNNRAESDTEAFF. In DNA form, the CDR3 reads TGTGCCAGCAATAACCGAGCAGAGTCAGACACTGAAGCTTTCTTT.

The chain links TRBV14 to TRBJ1-3; D call uncertain. The ends were cut back, 1 base at V and 5 bases at J, with 15 bases in the middle. The CDR3 contains 16 residues. CDR1 is SGHDN and CDR2 is FVKESK in the germline V gene. The DNA of the CDR3 is TGTGCCAGCAGCCAAGTCGCGGGGTTCAGTAGAAACACCATATATTTT. Its translation is CASSQVAGFSRNTIYF.

The V and J genes are TRBV11-2 and TRBJ2-7; D not resolved. This CDR3 contains 14 residues. Germline V CDR1 and CDR2: SGHAT, FQNNGV. Trimming left V 7 bases short and J 2 bases short, with 15 bases between. The DNA of the CDR3 is TGTGCCAGCACCACCTCTACTCCGGCCTACGAGCAGTACTTC. Translation: CASTTSTPAYEQYF.

Here the CDR3 DNA reads TGTGCCAGCAGCTTGGTTAGGGCGGGGGAGCAGTACTTC. Protein sequence: CASSLVRAGEQYF. The chain combines TRBV5-8 with TRBJ2-7; D is possibly TRBD2 (6 bases). With 0 bases removed from V and 7 bases from J, the gap between germline ends came to 11 bases. Germline V CDR1 and CDR2: SGHTS, YDEGEE. The CDR3 length is 13 residues.

V usage is TRBV7-9 and J usage is TRBJ1-5; 8 bases line up with TRBD1. Unmatched junction bases numbered 15, after V lost 5 bases and J lost 0 bases. CDR3 size: 19 residues. CDR1 SEHNR and CDR2 FQNEAQ come from the germline V gene (reference sequence). CDR3: CASSPPPWTGTISNQPQHF. CDR3 DNA: TGTGCCAGCAGCCCTCCCCCCTGGACAGGGACTATTAGCAATCAGCCCCAGCATTTT.

This clone was detected once. The CDR3 nucleotides are TGTGCCAGCAGGGGGACTGATTCCTACGAGCAGTACTTC. Its translation is CASRGTDSYEQYF. The rearrangement uses TRBV27 and TRBJ2-7, with D perhaps matching TRBD2 (6 bases). V was pared by 6 bases and J by 1 base, with 10 bases between. Germline assignment: CDR1 MNHEY and CDR2 SMNVEV (reference sequence). This CDR3 contains 13 residues.

The gene calls are TRBV6-1 and TRBJ2-7, with 10 bases that match TRBD2. Germline V gene lookup returns CDR1 MNHNS and CDR2 SASEGT. This CDR3 region has 16 residues. The junction had 7 bases not matched to a gene; V was cut back by 1 base and J by 4 bases. CDR3 loop: CASSEETSGMGYEQYF. Here the CDR3 DNA reads TGTGCCAGCAGTGAAGAAACTAGCGGGATGGGTTACGAGCAGTACTTC.

This clone has only a few counts. The chain is built from TRBV19 and TRBJ2-7; 8 nucleotides align to TRBD2. The CDR3 is made up of 14 amino acids. Germline V lookup: CDR1 LNHDA, CDR2 SQIVND (reference sequence). The ends lost 5 bases at V and 3 bases at J; junction bases unmatched: 6. CDR3 in DNA: TGTGCCAGTAGTCCCGCCGGGGGGGGCTACGAGCAGTACTTC. Its translation is CASSPAGGGYEQYF.

The chain carries TRBV7-3 and TRBJ1-5, with TRBD1 matching over 8 bases. J was trimmed by 0 bases and V by 5 bases; bases with no gene match: 9. Germline V CDR1 and CDR2: SGHTA, FQGTGA. CDR3 length: 17 amino acids. The CDR3 sequence: CASSPTTGQDSNQPQHF. The CDR3 DNA reads as TGTGCCAGCAGCCCTACCACGGGACAGGATAGCAATCAGCCCCAGCATTTT.

The V gene is TRBV2, the J gene TRBJ1-1; a weak D match, TRBD1 (6 bases). The CDR3 loop spans 13 amino acids. Looked up from germline, CDR1 is SNHLY and CDR2 is FYNNEI. Between the trimmed V and J ends, which lost 6 bases and 0 bases, there was a span of 8 bases. The CDR3 DNA follows: TGTGCCAGCAGGGGACAAATGAACACTGAAGCTTTCTTT. The encoded protein is CASRGQMNTEAFF.

The chain couples TRBV27 to TRBJ2-1; D call uncertain. Germline V gives CDR1 MNHEY, CDR2 SMNVEV (reference sequence). V was pared by 2 bases and J by 4 bases, with 9 bases between. This CDR3 has 14 amino acids. The CDR3 DNA reads TGTGCCAGCAGTTTACTAGACTTTTACAATGAGCAGTTCTTC. Translation: CASSLLDFYNEQFF.

This clone came up a few times. The rearrangement joins TRBV25-1 to TRBJ1-1, with 7 bases identical to TRBD1. Germline values: CDR1 MGHDK, CDR2 SYGVNS. Trimming cost V 4 bases and J 1 base; bases outside gene matches: 3. The CDR3 extends over 14 amino acids. CDR3 nucleotide sequence: TGTGCCAGCAGTGGATACAGGGGGAACACTGAAGCTTTCTTT. It specifies CASSGYRGNTEAFF.

The genes are TRBV18 and TRBJ2-7, with 8 bases aligning to TRBD2. Germline V lookup: CDR1 KGHSH, CDR2 LQKENI. The CDR3 length is 14 residues. Germline trimming cut 6 bases from V and 7 bases from J; bases unmatched to any gene: 11. DNA of the CDR3: TGTGCCAGCTCGCCGGGACTAGTGGAAGGGGAGCAGTACTTC. This gives the protein CASSPGLVEGEQYF. The full variable domain, in which reference TRBV18 and TRBJ2-7 provide the parts outside the CDR3, is NAGVMQNPRHLVRRRGQEARLRCSPMKGHSHVYWYRQLPEEGLKFMVYLQKENIIDESGMPKERFSAEFPKEGPSILRIQQVVRGDSAAYFCASSPGLVEGEQYFGPGTRLTVT.

The gene calls are TRBV28 and TRBJ2-1; D is perhaps TRBD2 (6 bases). CDR3 length: 12 amino acids. V lost 6 bases to trimming and J lost 6 bases, with 9 bases between them. Germline CDR1 and CDR2: MDHEN and SYDVKM. DNA of the CDR3: TGTGCCAGCAGCGGGAGTCGCAATGAGCAGTTCTTC. Translated: CASSGSRNEQFF.

This chain links TRBV29-1 with TRBJ2-1; a possible D gene is TRBD1 (6 bases). Germline CDR1 SQVTM, CDR2 ANQGSEA. This CDR3 is 12 amino acids long. V was shortened by 4 bases and J by 4 bases, with 8 bases between the two germline ends. CDR3 amino acids: CSVGQGYNEQFF. For the CDR3, the DNA is TGCAGCGTTGGGCAGGGGTACAATGAGCAGTTCTTC.

This sequence joins TRBV5-1 and TRBJ2-6; 11 nucleotides align to TRBD2. There are 18 residues in the CDR3. Germline CDR1 is SGHRS and CDR2 is YFSETQ. The V segment lost 7 bases and the J segment 0 bases; nucleotides outside the gene matches: 9. DNA of the CDR3: TGCGCCAGCGGGGCTAGCGGGAGGCTAACCTCTGGGGCCAACGTCCTGACTTTC. Translation gives CASGASGRLTSGANVLTF.

The gene calls are TRBV6-5 and TRBJ2-7; D perhaps matches TRBD2 (6 bases). Germline V gene lookup returns CDR1 MNHEY and CDR2 SVGAGI. The CDR3 consists of 15 residues. V was pared by 6 bases and J by 0 bases, with 15 bases between. The CDR3 nucleotides are TGTGCCAGCAGAATTGGGCGGGGCAGCTCCTACGAGCAGTACTTC. It is translated as CASRIGRGSSYEQYF.

J is TRBJ2-3 and V is TRBV5-1, with 7 bases that match TRBD1. The CDR3 loop spans 15 amino acids. V shed 1 base and J 2 bases; nucleotides not matched to a gene: 4. Germline CDR1 SGHRS, CDR2 YFSETQ. This chain's CDR3 is CASSLIGTATDTQYF. In DNA form, the CDR3 reads TGCGCCAGCAGCTTGATTGGGACAGCCACAGATACGCAGTATTTT.

The genes are TRBV18 and TRBJ2-7; 8 nucleotides line up with TRBD1. The CDR3 covers 15 residues. Germline lookup yields CDR1 KGHSH and CDR2 LQKENI. The trim removed 0 bases at V and 2 bases at J, leaving 3 bases unmatched. CDR3 coding DNA: TGTGCCAGCTCACCACCGCGGACAGGGCCCTACGAGCAGTACTTC. Protein sequence: CASSPPRTGPYEQYF. The full variable domain, in which reference TRBV18 and TRBJ2-7 provide the parts outside the CDR3, is NAGVMQNPRHLVRRRGQEARLRCSPMKGHSHVYWYRQLPEEGLKFMVYLQKENIIDESGMPKERFSAEFPKEGPSILRIQQVVRGDSAAYFCASSPPRTGPYEQYFGPGTRLTVT.

V and J are TRBV10-2 and TRBJ2-5, with 7 bases fitting TRBD2. V gave up 9 bases and J gave up 4 bases; unmatched junction bases: 11. CDR3 size: 14 residues. Germline CDR1 WSHSY, CDR2 SAAADI. CDR3 amino acids: CASRTGAGLETQYF. The DNA of the CDR3 is TGCGCCAGTCGGACCGGAGCGGGACTAGAGACCCAGTACTTC.

The chain couples TRBV27 to TRBJ2-1, with D tentatively TRBD1 (6 bases). Per the germline V gene, CDR1 is MNHEY and CDR2 is SMNVEV (reference sequence). The V gene lost 2 bases and the J gene lost 9 bases, with 11 bases spanning the gap. This CDR3 region has 13 residues. CDR3 in DNA: TGTGCCAGCAGTTTACGACAGGATGCTGAGCAGTTCTTC. This gives the protein CASSLRQDAEQFF.

The rearrangement joins TRBV4-3 to TRBJ1-1; TRBD1 might be the D (5 bases). Germline CDR1 and CDR2: LGHNA and YSLEER. V dropped 5 bases and J dropped 6 bases, with 16 bases sitting between them. This CDR3 has 14 residues. The CDR3 DNA reads as TGCGCCAGCAGCACAGACAGAGGAACAGCTGAAGCTTTCTTT. Protein sequence: CASSTDRGTAEAFF.

J is TRBJ2-7 and V is TRBV15; D remains unclear. The CDR3 contains 14 residues. The V gene lost 0 bases and the J gene lost 4 bases, with 10 bases spanning the gap. Germline CDR1 reads LNHNV; CDR2 reads YYDKDF (reference sequence). The CDR3 nucleotides read TGTGCCACCAGCAGAGACAGTAGCTTGTACGAGCAGTACTTC. This sequence encodes CATSRDSSLYEQYF.